This entry features one T cell receptor (beta chain) sequence. The data derive from a study of CD8 T cells in Susac syndrome. When the RNA was reverse transcribed, random hexamers were used with an input of about 0.45 to 1 ug. Across 54 Vbeta and 13 Jbeta, immunoSEQ multiplex PCR amplified TCR beta CDR3. TCRdb passed the immunoSEQ multiplex PCR reads through MiXCR, listing each CDR3 protein once. This table has about 26,000 distinct CDR3 sequences, 94% appearing once. Trimming stripped 1 base from V and 4 bases from J, with 7 bases between. The V gene's germline CDR1 is MGHDK and CDR2 SYGVNS. The CDR3 is 13 residues long. High-throughput TCR beta sequencing covered peripheral CD8+ and CD4+ T cells. Matched for age and sex, the controls were healthy donors. CD8+ and CD4+ T cells were negatively isolated; TEMRA cells were FACS-enriched.

This clonotype was obtained from a human donor in good health. Sample: CD8+ T cells from PBMCs. The V and J genes are TRBV25-1 and TRBJ1-1, with a possible D match to TRBD1 (5 bases). CDR3 bases: TGTGCCAGCAGTGAATTGGGGGGCACTGAAGCTTTCTTT. It is translated as CASSELGGTEAFF. The variable domain in full, with the rest retrieved from reference TRBV25-1 and TRBJ1-1, is EADIYQTPRYLVIGTGKKITLECSQTMGHDKMYWYQQDPGMELHLIHYSYGVNSTEKGDLSSESTVSRIRTEHFPLTLESARPSHTSQYLCASSELGGTEAFFGQGTRLTVV.